The next 6 T cell receptor beta chains were all read from a single sample in a study of T-cell reconstitution after alpha-beta-depleted transplantation in children. TCRbeta library construction was performed incorporating unique molecular identifiers. MiXCR was run by TCRdb on the PCR reads, yielding one entry per CDR3 protein. The table has approximately 340,000 distinct CDR3 sequences, 10% seen once. The starting material was PBMCs from the stem cell graft donor, obtained from the stem cell graft. These receptors were taken from a human donor who donated a stem cell graft to a child with acute lymphoblastic leukemia.

This clonotype has a handful of counts. The chain is built from TRBV11-2 and TRBJ2-2, with D possibly matching TRBD1 (6 bases). Trimming pared 4 bases from V and 3 bases from J, leaving 9 bases between. Germline V gene lookup returns CDR1 SGHAT and CDR2 FQNNGV. The CDR3 consists of 14 residues. The CDR3 nucleotides are TGTGCCAGCAGCTCCCAGGGGTACACCGGGGAGCTGTTTTTT. Protein sequence: CASSSQGYTGELFF.

This clonotype was recorded at least ten times. The junction shows a germline mismatch at one end, possibly a read error. The chain carries TRBV5-1 and TRBJ2-3; D unresolved. There are 14 residues in the CDR3. Germline V CDR1 and CDR2: SGHRS, YFSETQ. The CDR3 loop reads CASSLDGSTDTQYF. CDR3 coding DNA: TGTGCCAGCAGTCTTGACGGGAGCACAGATACGCAGTATTTT.

This clonotype was counted between two and nine times. Relative to the germline gene, one junction end is altered; a read error may explain this. The chain couples TRBV7-9 to TRBJ1-1; TRBD1 is a possible D gene (5 bases). This CDR3 is built from 13 residues. Germline V gene lookup returns CDR1 SEHNR and CDR2 FQNEAQ (reference sequence). The CDR3 reads CASRFRPGTEAFF. The CDR3 nucleotides read TGTGCCAGCCGCTTTCGACCAGGGACTGAAGCTTTCTTT.

The chain uses TRBV7-2 and TRBJ2-5; weak D call: TRBD2 (6 bases). CDR1 SGHTA and CDR2 FQGNSA come from the germline V gene. This CDR3 is 13 amino acids long. Trimming took off 5 bases at V and 4 bases at J, with 11 bases between the two ends. The CDR3: CASSPPGVETQYF. In nucleotides, the CDR3 is TGTGCCAGCAGCCCCCCGGGGGTAGAGACCCAGTACTTC. The variable domain in full, with the rest retrieved from reference TRBV7-2 and TRBJ2-5, is GAGVSQSPSNKVTEKGKDVELRCDPISGHTALYWYRQSLGQGLEFLIYFQGNSAPDKSGLPSDRFSAERTGGSVSTLTIQRTQQEDSAVYLCASSPPGVETQYFGPGTRLLVL.

This clonotype has a count of ten or more. The chain couples TRBV5-1 to TRBJ2-1, with 13 bases identical to TRBD2. V was pared by 0 bases and J by 9 bases, with 3 bases of the junction left unmatched. CDR3 length equals 15 residues. Germline V gene data show CDR1 as SGHRS and CDR2 as YFSETQ. CDR3 nucleotide sequence: TGCGCCAGCAGCTTGGGGACTAGCGGGAGTCGTGAGCAGTTCTTC. It codes for CASSLGTSGSREQFF.

The chain is built from TRBV3-1 and TRBJ2-7; D unclear. V was clipped by 3 bases and J by 3 bases, with 18 bases between them. Germline V CDR1 and CDR2: LGHDT, YNNKEL (reference sequence). CDR3 size: 16 residues. The CDR3 loop reads CASSHSSHSAYYEQYF. The CDR3 nucleotides read TGTGCCAGCAGCCATTCCTCCCACTCGGCTTACTACGAGCAGTACTTC.